This TCR beta chain was profiled in a study of cytomegalovirus exposure and HLA in healthy donors. Findings of the study overall: Later, an analysis found that common viral pathogens appeared to be linked with several of the most significant clusters. In a later analysis, HLA-associated beta chains showed higher expansion and lower generation probabilities than comparable chains. A previous analysis found most TCR beta V segments productive roughly 87% or roughly 30% of the time.

Notes on this clone: Its specificity is unknown.

Primers included in the PCR were 60 Vbeta and 13 Jbeta primers. The table came from immunoSEQ multiplex PCR; TCRdb's copy has only in-frame clones and leaves some out. The repertoire holds about 160,000 clones, with 60% to 85% as singletons. Trimming removed 4 bases from V and 3 bases from J, with 14 bases in between. This CDR3 is 14 amino acids long. In germline, CDR1 is SGHRS, CDR2 YFSETQ. The receptor's source is a woman aged 45-65 years in good health and CMV-seropositive. The rearrangement uses TRBV5-1 and TRBJ2-7, with D possibly matching TRBD2 (6 bases). Sequencing used PBMCs. CDR3 DNA: TGCGCCAGCAGCCCCCGGGGGAGCGTCTACGAGCAGTACTTC. Encoded protein: CASSPRGSVYEQYF.